The 8 T cell receptor beta chains in this list originate from one sample, sequenced in a study of T cells in Graves' hyperthyroidism and ophthalmopathy. RNA transcripts gave rise to amplified TCR beta CDR3 regions. With the HTBI primer set, the TCR CDR3 went through a first round of RT-PCR. In TCRdb, the multiplex PCR reads were re-called with MiXCR into one record per CDR3 protein. In the table there are 730,000 or so distinct CDR3 sequences, approximately 18% of which are singletons. The source material was blood. Receptors originate from a woman between 45 and 65 years old with Graves' hyperthyroidism that later progressed to Graves' ophthalmopathy.

This clonotype was observed at least ten times. The chain is built from TRBV3-1 and TRBJ2-1, with D possibly matching TRBD2 (6 bases). The CDR3 has 15 residues. Per germline, CDR1 LGHDT and CDR2 YNNKEL (reference sequence). V was cut by 4 bases and J by 9 bases, with 19 bases left in between. CDR3 bases: TGTGCCAGCAGCCCACCGGGGGTGGGTTGGGTTGAGCAGTTCTTC. Protein: CASSPPGVGWVEQFF.

V is TRBV10-3 and J is TRBJ2-2; possibly TRBD1 or TRBD2 for D (6 bases each). The V end lost 2 bases, the J end lost 6 bases, and 13 bases lay between the germline ends. The germline V gene encodes CDR1 ENHRY and CDR2 SYGVKD. This CDR3 has 15 amino acids. CDR3 DNA sequence: TGTGCCATCAGTGAGATACTGGAGGGGGCCGGGGAGCTGTTTTTT. Its translation: CAISEILEGAGELFF.

The chain is built from TRBV5-4 and TRBJ2-1; maybe TRBD1 (6 bases). Trimming took 4 bases from V and 0 from J, leaving 14 bases between them. Germline-derived CDR1 and CDR2 are SGHNT and YYREEE (reference sequence). This CDR3 is built from 16 residues. The CDR3 bases are TGTGCCAGCAGCATGCCGGGACAAAGCTCCTACAATGAGCAGTTCTTC. Protein: CASSMPGQSSYNEQFF.

V gene TRBV15 combines with J gene TRBJ2-7; possible D gene TRBD1, 6 bases. Germline values: CDR1 LNHNV, CDR2 YYDKDF (reference sequence). The V end was cut by 3 bases, the J end by 2 bases, with 11 bases between. The CDR3 length is 14 residues. The CDR3 DNA sequence: TGTGCCACCAGCAGTACAGGGTTGGCCTACGAGCAGTACTTC. Amino acid sequence: CATSSTGLAYEQYF.

The V call is TRBV20-1, the J call TRBJ1-4; 7 bases map to TRBD1. The CDR3 is 11 residues long. J lost 7 bases, V lost 6 bases, and 2 bases had no gene match. Per the germline V gene, CDR1 is DFQATT and CDR2 is SNEGSKA (reference sequence). DNA of the CDR3: TGCAGTGCGGGGACAGTTGAAAAACTGTTTTTT. This encodes CSAGTVEKLFF.

This clonotype was detected only a few times. This may come from a read error, since a much larger clone is one base off. The DNA of the CDR3 is TGTGCCAGCTCCCGATCGGGAAGTGGTGCTGAAGCTTTCTTT. It specifies CASSRSGSGAEAFF. The chain links TRBV18 to TRBJ1-1; D is uncertain. CDR1 and CDR2 from the germline V gene are KGHSH and LQKENI. The CDR3 covers 14 residues. The V end lost 6 bases, the J end lost 6 bases, and 17 bases lay between the germline ends.

The chain uses TRBV29-1 and TRBJ2-3; perhaps TRBD2 as D (6 bases). The V end was cut by 8 bases, the J end by 1 base, with 13 bases between. Germline CDR1 and CDR2: SQVTM and ANQGSEA. The CDR3 is 13 amino acids. For the CDR3, the DNA is TGCAGCACGAGCATAGCGGGCACAGATACGCAGTATTTT. Its protein product is CSTSIAGTDTQYF.

V and J are TRBV27 and TRBJ1-2; TRBD1 matches 7 bases. Trimming at V came to 5 bases and at J to 8 bases, leaving 5 bases not matched to a gene. There are 12 residues in the CDR3. The germline V gene has CDR1 MNHEY and CDR2 SMNVEV (reference sequence). This CDR3 is CASSQGVEGYTF. CDR3 coding DNA: TGTGCCAGCAGTCAGGGGGTCGAAGGCTACACCTTC.